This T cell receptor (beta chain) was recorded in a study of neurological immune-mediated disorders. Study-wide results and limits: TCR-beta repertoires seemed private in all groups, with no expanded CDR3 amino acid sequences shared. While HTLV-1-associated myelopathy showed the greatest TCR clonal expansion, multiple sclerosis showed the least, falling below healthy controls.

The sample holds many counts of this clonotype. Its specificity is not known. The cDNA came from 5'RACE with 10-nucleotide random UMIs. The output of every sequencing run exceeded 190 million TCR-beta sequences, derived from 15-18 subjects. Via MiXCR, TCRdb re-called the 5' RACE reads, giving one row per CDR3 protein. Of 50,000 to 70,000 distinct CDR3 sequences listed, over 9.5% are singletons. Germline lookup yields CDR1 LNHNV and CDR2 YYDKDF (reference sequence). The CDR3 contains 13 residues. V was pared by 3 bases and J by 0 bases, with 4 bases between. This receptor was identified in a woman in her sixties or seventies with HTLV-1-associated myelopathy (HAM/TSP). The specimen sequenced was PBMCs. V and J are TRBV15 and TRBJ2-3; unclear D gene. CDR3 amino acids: CATSSGSTDTQYF. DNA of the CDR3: TGTGCCACCAGCAGCGGGAGCACAGATACGCAGTATTTT. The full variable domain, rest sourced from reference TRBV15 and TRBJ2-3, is DAMVIQNPRYQVTQFGKPVTLSCSQTLNHNVMYWYQQKSSQAPKLLFHYYDKDFNNEADTPDNFQSRRPNTSFCFLDIRSPGLGDTAMYLCATSSGSTDTQYFGPGTRLTVL.